Listed here are 26 T cell receptor beta chains from one sample, sequenced in a study of identifying expanded T cells in peripheral blood. The data were produced by immunoSEQ multiplex PCR, yet TCRdb's version contains in-frame clones alone and is incomplete. The table records about 81,000 clones, 84% of them present only once. The specimen was blood. The receptors shown here come from a person aged 18-70 years in good health.

V and J are TRBV18 and TRBJ2-7; D not certain. There are 15 residues in the CDR3. V was shortened by 2 bases and J by 0 bases, with 11 bases between the two germline ends. Per the germline V gene, CDR1 is KGHSH and CDR2 is LQKENI. The CDR3 sequence: CASSPNGVSSYEQYF. In DNA, the CDR3 is TGTGCCAGCTCACCAAACGGAGTCAGCTCCTACGAGCAGTACTTC.

This clone was recorded once. This chain connects TRBV28 to TRBJ2-3; D remains ambiguous. The CDR3 is made up of 15 amino acids. CDR1 and CDR2 from the germline V gene are MDHEN and SYDVKM. V was trimmed by 1 base and J by 0 bases, leaving 8 bases between them. The CDR3 reads CASSLSLVSTDTQYF. CDR3 bases: TGTGCCAGCAGTTTATCTCTGGTTAGCACAGATACGCAGTATTTT.

V is TRBV10-3 and J is TRBJ1-3; TRBD1 is a possible D gene (6 bases). CDR3 length: 14 residues. V was trimmed by 8 bases and J by 4 bases, leaving 15 bases between them. Germline CDR1 ENHRY, CDR2 SYGVKD. The CDR3 DNA reads as TGTGCCATCCGGGGGGCGATGGGAGGAAACACCATATATTTT. Amino acids: CAIRGAMGGNTIYF.

This rearrangement joins TRBV27 to TRBJ2-7; the D is unclear. V dropped 3 bases and J dropped 1 base, with 7 bases sitting between them. Germline CDR1 is MNHEY and CDR2 is SMNVEV (reference sequence). This CDR3 has 13 residues. DNA for the CDR3: TGTGCCAGCAGTTTCTCAGTTTCCTACGAGCAGTACTTC. Translation: CASSFSVSYEQYF.

The chain is built from TRBV7-8 and TRBJ2-2; no clear D. There are 15 residues in the CDR3. The V gene lost 2 bases and the J gene lost 2 bases, with 9 bases spanning the gap. CDR1 and CDR2 from the germline V gene are SGHVS and FQNEAQ. The CDR3 region is CASSLLSSNTGELFF. In nucleotides, the CDR3 is TGTGCCAGCAGCTTACTCAGCTCCAACACCGGGGAGCTGTTTTTT.

V usage is TRBV27 and J usage is TRBJ2-1; D is perhaps TRBD1 (6 bases). Trimming cost V 3 bases and J 9 bases, with 12 bases left between them. The CDR3 totals 13 residues. Germline V CDR1 and CDR2: MNHEY, SMNVEV (reference sequence). The CDR3 bases are TGTGCCAGCAGTTTGGACAGTTTCAGTGAGCAGTTCTTC. Its protein product is CASSLDSFSEQFF.

This rearrangement joins TRBV21-1 to TRBJ2-5; TRBD1, the table's D call, was not compared with the DNA. TRBV21-1 has pseudogene status. This CDR3 has 15 amino acids. The CDR3 sequence: CASSIPGQSKETQYF. CDR3 nucleotide sequence: TGTGCCAGCAGCATCCCGGGACAGTCGAAAGAGACCCAGTACTTC.

This clone was observed a few times. The V call is TRBV7-2, the J call TRBJ2-5; D possibly corresponds to TRBD2 (6 bases). This CDR3 spans 14 amino acids. V lost 5 bases to trimming and J lost 4 bases, with 14 bases between them. The germline V gene has CDR1 SGHTA and CDR2 FQGNSA. CDR3 nucleotide sequence: TGTGCCAGCAGCCCCGGTGGGGGGATAGAGACCCAGTACTTC. It is translated as CASSPGGGIETQYF.

The chain has TRBV5-1 and TRBJ1-1; TRBD1 is a possible D gene (6 bases). The CDR3 has 14 amino acids. Germline-derived CDR1 and CDR2 are SGHRS and YFSETQ. With 1 base removed from V and 1 base from J, the gap between germline ends came to 8 bases. The CDR3 DNA follows: TGCGCCAGCAGCTTGAACAGGGCGAACACTGAAGCTTTCTTT. It yields the protein CASSLNRANTEAFF. The variable domain in full, completed from reference TRBV5-1 and TRBJ1-1, reads KAGVTQTPRYLIKTRGQQVTLSCSPISGHRSVSWYQQTPGQGLQFLFEYFSETQRNKGNFPGRFSGRQFSNSRSEMNVSTLELGDSALYLCASSLNRANTEAFFGQGTRLTVV.

V gene TRBV5-6 combines with J gene TRBJ2-7; the D gene could be TRBD1 or TRBD2 (7 bases each). Germline V gives CDR1 SGHDT, CDR2 YYEEEE. The CDR3 is 15 amino acids. Trimming shortened V by 4 bases and J by 5 bases, and 19 bases separated the two germline ends. This CDR3 reads CASSRAGGGGHEQYF. The DNA for the CDR3 is TGTGCCAGCAGCAGGGCTGGGGGAGGGGGCCACGAGCAGTACTTC.

This clone was detected a few times. The rearrangement links TRBV2 to TRBJ1-5; D is unclear. Germline assignment: CDR1 SNHLY and CDR2 FYNNEI. This CDR3 has 15 residues. Trimming cost V 2 bases and J 0 bases, with 8 bases left between them. CDR3 DNA sequence: TGTGCCAGCAGTGAACTCTGGGGTAGCAATCAGCCCCAGCATTTT. Translating gives CASSELWGSNQPQHF.

The chain couples TRBV6-5 to TRBJ2-7; TRBD2 matches 14 bases. The germline gives CDR1 MNHEY, CDR2 SVGAGI. This CDR3 spans 15 amino acids. V was clipped by 6 bases and J by 6 bases; unmatched bases: 7. CDR3 sequence: CASRNQGLAGVEQYF. CDR3 sequence (DNA): TGTGCCAGCAGGAATCAGGGACTAGCGGGAGTCGAGCAGTACTTC.

The chain combines TRBV4-1 with TRBJ1-2, with TRBD1 identical over 8 bases. The ends lost 1 base at V and 8 bases at J; junction bases unmatched: 6. The CDR3 has 14 amino acids. Germline assignment: CDR1 MGHRA and CDR2 YSYEKL. The CDR3 DNA sequence: TGCGCCAGCAGCCAAGGGCAGGGGGCCAGAGGCTACACCTTC. Translation: CASSQGQGARGYTF.

This clone was detected a few times. The gene calls are TRBV6-6 and TRBJ1-5, with 8 nucleotides matching TRBD1. V shed 5 bases, J shed 6 bases, and the junction held 3 bases outside the gene matches. Germline CDR1 is MNHNY and CDR2 is SVGAGI (reference sequence). The CDR3 contains 13 residues. The CDR3 spells CASSGQGGQPQHF. The CDR3 nucleotides read TGTGCCAGCAGTGGACAGGGAGGTCAGCCCCAGCATTTT.

The J gene is TRBJ2-1, the V gene TRBV7-8; perhaps TRBD2 as D (5 bases). The CDR3 is made up of 16 amino acids. The germline V gene has CDR1 SGHVS and CDR2 FQNEAQ. Trimming left V 5 bases short and J 7 bases short, with 21 bases between. The CDR3 region is CASSRRPSSVGNEQFF. DNA for the CDR3: TGTGCCAGCAGCCGGAGGCCTAGCTCGGTCGGAAATGAGCAGTTCTTC.

The genes are TRBV7-2 and TRBJ2-5; 8 positions match TRBD1. V trimming: 5 bases; J trimming: 5 bases; junction bases outside the gene matches: 10. This CDR3 has 15 amino acids. The germline V gene encodes CDR1 SGHTA and CDR2 FQGNSA. The CDR3 region has the DNA TGTGCCAGCAGCCCACTGACAGGGGCGGGGGAGACCCAGTACTTC. It is translated as CASSPLTGAGETQYF.

Only a few counts were recorded for this clone. The V gene is TRBV7-9, the J gene TRBJ2-1; 14 bases map to TRBD2. Germline V lookup: CDR1 SEHNR, CDR2 FQNEAQ (reference sequence). Trimming removed 5 bases from V and 2 bases from J; junction bases left unmatched: 8. CDR3 length equals 18 residues. The chain's CDR3 is CASSPRLAGGPTYNEQFF. DNA of the CDR3: TGTGCCAGCAGCCCCCGACTAGCGGGAGGGCCCACCTACAATGAGCAGTTCTTC.

This clone appeared a few times. The CDR3 loop reads CASQGVPNQPQHF. In DNA form, the CDR3 reads TGTGCCTCCCAAGGGGTTCCCAATCAGCCCCAGCATTTT. The rearrangement joins TRBV30 to TRBJ1-5; weak D call: TRBD1 (5 bases). V shed 7 bases and J shed 3 bases, with 13 bases lying between them. The CDR3 is 13 amino acids. CDR1 and CDR2 from the germline V gene are GTSNPN and SVGIG (reference sequence). The entire variable domain, with the rest obtained from reference TRBV30 and TRBJ1-5, is as follows: SQTIHQWPATLVQPVGSPLSLECTVEGTSNPNLYWYRQAAGRGLQLLFYSVGIGQISSEVPQNLSASRPQDRQFILSSKKLLLSDSGFYLCASQGVPNQPQHFGDGTRLSIL.

About this clone itself: Different DNA sequences within this sample yield the same CDR3. The V gene is TRBV25-1, the J gene TRBJ2-1; 15 nucleotides match TRBD2. V lost 6 bases, J lost 3 bases, and 0 bases stayed unmatched. Germline assignment: CDR1 MGHDK and CDR2 SYGVNS. This CDR3 has 15 amino acids. The CDR3 DNA sequence: TGTGCCAGCAGGGGACTAGCGGGAGGCTACAATGAGCAGTTCTTC. Amino acids: CASRGLAGGYNEQFF.

This clone showed up just once. The chain is built from TRBV4-2 and TRBJ2-7, with no clear D. This CDR3 spans 16 amino acids. Deletions cut 2 bases from V and 0 bases from J, with 14 bases between. Germline V CDR1 and CDR2: LGHNA, YNFKEQ. CDR3 amino acids: CASSQKIGYSSYEQYF. The CDR3 DNA follows: TGTGCCAGCAGCCAAAAGATCGGATACAGCTCCTACGAGCAGTACTTC.

This clone was seen a single time. Germline is not matched at one junction end, which may reflect a read error. The chain combines TRBV6-5 with TRBJ2-1, with 8 positions matching TRBD2. CDR3 length: 13 residues. In germline, CDR1 is MNHEY, CDR2 SVGAGI. The CDR3 DNA reads as TGTGCCATCAGTGTACCTAGCGGGAATGAGCAGTTCTTC. Protein product: CAISVPSGNEQFF.

This clone occurred a few times. V and J are TRBV29-1 and TRBJ1-2; 7 bases align to TRBD1. J gave up 5 bases and V 3 bases, and 3 bases lay outside the gene matches. From germline, CDR1 is SQVTM and CDR2 ANQGSEA. The CDR3 covers 12 residues. CDR3 loop: CSVDEGQYGYTF. CDR3 DNA: TGCAGCGTTGATGAGGGACAGTATGGCTACACCTTC.

The chain couples TRBV7-2 to TRBJ1-4, with a possible D match to TRBD1 (5 bases). The CDR3 runs 14 residues. Trimming removed 0 bases from V and 7 bases from J, with 9 bases in between. Looked up from germline, CDR1 is SGHTA and CDR2 is FQGNSA. CDR3 coding DNA: TGTGCCAGCAGCTTAGCCAGGGACGGTGAAAAACTGTTTTTT. Its protein product is CASSLARDGEKLFF.

The J gene is TRBJ2-5, the V gene TRBV19; 9 bases line up with TRBD2. V dropped 6 bases and J dropped 5; count of bases not matched to a gene: 16. CDR1 is LNHDA and CDR2 is SQIVND in the germline V gene (reference sequence). This CDR3 has 17 residues. CDR3 region: CASSPGTSQKPWETQYF. CDR3 DNA: TGTGCCAGTAGCCCGGGGACTAGCCAAAAGCCGTGGGAGACCCAGTACTTC.

V and J are TRBV4-1 and TRBJ1-6; 7 bases align to TRBD1. Per the germline V gene, CDR1 is MGHRA and CDR2 is YSYEKL. This CDR3 is 15 amino acids long. V shed 4 bases and J 5 bases; nucleotides not matched to a gene: 5. The CDR3 nucleotides read TGCGCCAGCAGCCTCCGGGACAGAAATAATTCACCCCTCCACTTT. This translates into CASSLRDRNNSPLHF.

V gene TRBV7-8 combines with J gene TRBJ2-7; 11 bases align to TRBD2. Germline V gives CDR1 SGHVS, CDR2 FQNEAQ. The CDR3 sequence is 16 residues long. The junction had 8 bases not matched to a gene; V was cut back by 5 bases and J by 2 bases. The CDR3, as DNA: TGTGCCAGCAGCCCCGGGACTAGCGGATATGCCTACGAGCAGTACTTC. Residues: CASSPGTSGYAYEQYF.